This T cell receptor (beta chain) was retrieved from a study of T-cell memory formation after mild COVID-19. Study conclusions and caveats: CD4+ clones that contracted lay mainly in CM and EM; CD8+ ones lay in EMRA. That cross-reactive memory joined was suggested by some responding clones appearing in pre-infection memory.

5'RACE, which relied on constant-segment primers, yielded TCR alpha and TCR beta cDNA libraries carrying sample barcodes and UMIs. TCRdb reprocessed the 5' RACE reads with MiXCR, giving one entry per CDR3 protein. Of 350,000 to 450,000 distinct CDR3 sequences detected, more than 20% appear once; the ten largest clones hold roughly 8.9%. On this clonotype: The antigen is unknown.

CDR1 and CDR2 (germline): MNHNS, SASEGT. The V gene lost 6 bases and the J gene lost 3 bases, with 15 bases spanning the gap. The CDR3 runs to 15 residues. Sequenced: PBMCs or a T cell subset sorted from them (not recorded which). V and J are TRBV6-1 and TRBJ2-4; D is perhaps TRBD1 (5 bases). The sequence was obtained from an adult woman who had mild COVID-19 (a few samples of this study predate the infection). Cell type and time point are not known. In DNA, the CDR3 is TGTGCCAGCAGGGGTGATGAAAGGGGCAAAAACATTCAGTACTTC. Protein: CASRGDERGKNIQYF.